The 8 T cell receptor beta chains in this list originate from one sample, sequenced in a study of blood T cells in healthy people across ages. For the second PCR, which ran for about 6 to 11 cycles, a sample-barcoded 5' primer and a J-beta primer mix were used. TCRdb analysed the 5' RACE reads with MiXCR anew, one entry per CDR3 protein. The table lists approximately 2,000,000 distinct CDR3 sequences, about two fifths of them singletons. The sequencing sample was made of blood. Receptor source: a human donor in good health.

With regard to this clonotype: One junction end disagrees with the germline gene, perhaps due to a read error. The rearrangement uses TRBV7-2 and TRBJ1-5; 7 positions match TRBD1. Germline-derived CDR1 and CDR2 are SGHTA and FQGNSA. The CDR3 has 14 amino acids. This chain's CDR3 is CASSPRGSNRPQHF. The CDR3 DNA follows: TGTGCCAGCAGCCCCAGGGGGAGCAATCGGCCCCAGCATTTT.

The chain has TRBV20-1 and TRBJ2-7; TRBD1 is a possible D gene (6 bases). Trimming stripped 4 bases from V and 2 bases from J, with 12 bases between. The germline CDR1 and CDR2 sequences are DFQATT and SNEGSKA (reference sequence). This CDR3 has 13 amino acids. The CDR3 bases are TGCAGTGCTACTCAGGGGCAAACCTACGAGCAGTACTTC. This translates into CSATQGQTYEQYF.

The genes are TRBV2 and TRBJ1-1; D not certain. This CDR3 comprises 10 residues. Per germline, CDR1 SNHLY and CDR2 FYNNEI. The CDR3: CATWRREAFF. The CDR3 DNA reads TGTGCTACGTGGAGGCGTGAAGCTTTCTTT.

Of note for this clonotype: Its ends do not fully match the called genes, so a read error is possible. This chain joins TRBV14 and TRBJ1-1; 10 bases match TRBD1. This CDR3 has 12 amino acids. Per the germline V gene, CDR1 is SGHDN and CDR2 is FVKESK. The CDR3: CAISRDRGEALF. DNA for the CDR3: TGTGCCATCAGCCGGGACAGGGGAGAGGCTCTCTTT.

In this sample, this clonotype turned up a few times. The chain is built from TRBV10-3 and TRBJ2-3; D might be TRBD1 or TRBD2, each matching 5 bases. V lost 6 bases to trimming and J lost 11 bases, with 18 bases between them. The germline gives CDR1 ENHRY, CDR2 SYGVKD. The CDR3 runs 13 residues. The CDR3 nucleotides are TGTGCCATCAGGACTGGGACCGACAATGAGCAGTATTTT. Amino acid sequence: CAIRTGTDNEQYF.

This clonotype was seen more than once but under ten times. The chain combines TRBV25-1 with TRBJ2-7; D unresolved. The germline V and J ends were trimmed by 3 bases and 3 bases, with 9 bases remaining between them. Looked up from germline, CDR1 is MGHDK and CDR2 is SYGVNS. This CDR3 has 13 amino acids. CDR3 bases: TGTGCCAGCAGTGACCGACCACACTACGAGCAGTACTTC. This encodes CASSDRPHYEQYF.

The chain couples TRBV10-3 to TRBJ2-5; D unclear. The end of the DNA aligns better with TRBJ2-7, so the J call may be wrong. The CDR3 length is 14 residues. Germline values: CDR1 ENHRY, CDR2 SYGVKD. For the CDR3, the DNA is TGTGCCATCAGTGGGAAGAACAGAGACTACGAGCAGTACTTC. The encoded protein is CAISGKNRDYEQYF.

This clonotype was observed at least ten times. The chain joins TRBV10-3 to TRBJ2-7, with 8 bases lining up with TRBD2. With 6 bases clipped from V and 5 bases from J, the junction kept 15 bases outside the gene matches. The CDR3 is 16 amino acids. CDR1 is ENHRY, CDR2 SYGVKD, per germline. Here the CDR3 DNA reads TGTGCCATCAGCGACCCAGGCATAGCGGGGTTCCACGAGCAGTACTTC. Protein sequence: CAISDPGIAGFHEQYF.